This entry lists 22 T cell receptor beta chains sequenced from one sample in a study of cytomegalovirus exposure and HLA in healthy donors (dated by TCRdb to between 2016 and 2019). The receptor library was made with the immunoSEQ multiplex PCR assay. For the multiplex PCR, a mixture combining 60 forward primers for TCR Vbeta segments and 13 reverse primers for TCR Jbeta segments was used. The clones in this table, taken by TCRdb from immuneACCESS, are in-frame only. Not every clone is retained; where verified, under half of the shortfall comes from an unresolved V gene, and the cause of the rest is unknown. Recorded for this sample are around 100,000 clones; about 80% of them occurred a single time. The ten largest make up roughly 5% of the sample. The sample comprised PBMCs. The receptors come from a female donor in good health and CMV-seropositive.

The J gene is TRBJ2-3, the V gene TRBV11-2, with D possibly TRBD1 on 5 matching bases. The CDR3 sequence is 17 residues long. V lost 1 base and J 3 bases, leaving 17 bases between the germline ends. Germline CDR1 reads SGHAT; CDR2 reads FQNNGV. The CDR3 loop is CASSLVRGRLGTDTQYF. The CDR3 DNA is TGTGCCAGCAGCTTAGTTAGGGGCCGGCTAGGAACAGATACGCAGTATTTT.

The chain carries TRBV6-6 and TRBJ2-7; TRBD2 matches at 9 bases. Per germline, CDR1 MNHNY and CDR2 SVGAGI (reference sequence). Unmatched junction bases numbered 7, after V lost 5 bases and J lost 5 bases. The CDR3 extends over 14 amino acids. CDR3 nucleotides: TGTGCCAGCAGTATTAGCGGGAGTAGAGACGAGCAGTACTTC. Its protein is CASSISGSRDEQYF.

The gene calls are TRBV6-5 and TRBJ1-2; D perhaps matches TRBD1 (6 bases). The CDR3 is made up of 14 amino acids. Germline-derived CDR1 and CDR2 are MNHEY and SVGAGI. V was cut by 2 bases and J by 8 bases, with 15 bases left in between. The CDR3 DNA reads TGTGCCAGCAGTTACAAACCTCCAGGGGTCGGCTACACCTTC. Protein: CASSYKPPGVGYTF.

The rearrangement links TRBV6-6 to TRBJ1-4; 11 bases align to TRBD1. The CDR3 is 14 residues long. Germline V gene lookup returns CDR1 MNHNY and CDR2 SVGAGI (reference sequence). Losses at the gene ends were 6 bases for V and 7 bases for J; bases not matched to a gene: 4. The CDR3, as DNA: TGTGCCAGCAGCGGACAGGGGGCAGTTGAAAAACTGTTTTTT. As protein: CASSGQGAVEKLFF.

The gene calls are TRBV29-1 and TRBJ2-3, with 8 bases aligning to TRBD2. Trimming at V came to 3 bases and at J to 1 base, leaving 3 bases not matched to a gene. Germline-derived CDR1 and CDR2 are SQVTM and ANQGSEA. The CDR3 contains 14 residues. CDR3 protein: CSVELAGRTDTQYF. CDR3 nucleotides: TGCAGCGTTGAGTTAGCGGGGCGCACAGATACGCAGTATTTT.

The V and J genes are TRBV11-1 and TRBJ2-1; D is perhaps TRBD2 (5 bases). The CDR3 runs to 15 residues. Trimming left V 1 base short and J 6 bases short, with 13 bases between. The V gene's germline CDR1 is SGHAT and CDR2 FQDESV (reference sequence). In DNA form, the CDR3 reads TGTGCCAGCAGCTTAGGAGGGTTCATGGGCAATGAGCAGTTCTTC. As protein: CASSLGGFMGNEQFF.

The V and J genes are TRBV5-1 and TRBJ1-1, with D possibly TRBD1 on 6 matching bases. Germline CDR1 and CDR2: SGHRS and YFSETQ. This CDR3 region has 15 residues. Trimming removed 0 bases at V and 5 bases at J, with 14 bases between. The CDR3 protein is CASSLGSQGLTEAFF. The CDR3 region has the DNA TGCGCCAGCAGCTTGGGTTCGCAGGGGTTGACTGAAGCTTTCTTT.

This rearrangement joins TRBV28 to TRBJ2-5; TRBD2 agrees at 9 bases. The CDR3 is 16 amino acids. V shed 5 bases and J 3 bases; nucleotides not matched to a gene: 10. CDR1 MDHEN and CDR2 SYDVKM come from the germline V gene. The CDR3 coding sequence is TGTGCCAGCAGTCGCTTGGCTAGCGGGGCAAAAGAGACCCAGTACTTC. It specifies CASSRLASGAKETQYF.

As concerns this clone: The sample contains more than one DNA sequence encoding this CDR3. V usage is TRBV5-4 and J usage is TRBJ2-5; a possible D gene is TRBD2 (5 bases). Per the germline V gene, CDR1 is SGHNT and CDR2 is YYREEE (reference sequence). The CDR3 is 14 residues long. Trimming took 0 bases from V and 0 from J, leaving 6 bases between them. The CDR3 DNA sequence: TGTGCCAGCAGCTTGGGAGGGAACCAAGAGACCCAGTACTTC. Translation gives CASSLGGNQETQYF. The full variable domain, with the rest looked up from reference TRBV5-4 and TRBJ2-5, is ETGVTQSPTHLIKTRGQQVTLRCSSQSGHNTVSWYQQALGQGPQFIFQYYREEENGRGNFPPRFSGLQFPNYSSELNVNALELDDSALYLCASSLGGNQETQYFGPGTRLLVL.

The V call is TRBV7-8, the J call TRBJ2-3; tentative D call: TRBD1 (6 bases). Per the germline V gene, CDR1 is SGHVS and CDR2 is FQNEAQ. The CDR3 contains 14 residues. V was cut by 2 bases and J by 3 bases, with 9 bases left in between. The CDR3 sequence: CASSLNTGTDTQYF. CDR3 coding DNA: TGTGCCAGCAGCTTAAACACAGGGACAGATACGCAGTATTTT.

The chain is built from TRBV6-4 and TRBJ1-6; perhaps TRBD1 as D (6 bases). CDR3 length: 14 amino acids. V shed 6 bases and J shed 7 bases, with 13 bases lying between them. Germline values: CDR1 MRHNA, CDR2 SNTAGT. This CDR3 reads CASSEGVRNSPLHF. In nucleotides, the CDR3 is TGTGCCAGCAGCGAGGGGGTAAGGAATTCACCCCTCCACTTT.

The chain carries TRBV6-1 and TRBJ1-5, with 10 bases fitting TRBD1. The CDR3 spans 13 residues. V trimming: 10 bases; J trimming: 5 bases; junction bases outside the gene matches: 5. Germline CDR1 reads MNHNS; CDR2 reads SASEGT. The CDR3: CATTGQGYQPQHF. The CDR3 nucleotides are TGTGCCACGACGGGACAGGGGTATCAGCCCCAGCATTTT.

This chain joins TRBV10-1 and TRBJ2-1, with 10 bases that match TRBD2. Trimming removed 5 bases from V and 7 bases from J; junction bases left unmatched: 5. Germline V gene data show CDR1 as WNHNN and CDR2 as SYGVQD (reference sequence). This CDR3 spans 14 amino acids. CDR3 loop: CASSPGLAINEQFF. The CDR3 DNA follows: TGCGCCAGCAGTCCGGGACTAGCGATTAATGAGCAGTTCTTC.

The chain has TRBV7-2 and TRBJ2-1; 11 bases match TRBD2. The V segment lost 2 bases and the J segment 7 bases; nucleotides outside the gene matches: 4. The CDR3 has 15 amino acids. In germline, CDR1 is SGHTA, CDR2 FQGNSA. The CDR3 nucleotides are TGTGCCAGCAGCTTAAGACTAGCGGGACGAAATGAGCAGTTCTTC. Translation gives CASSLRLAGRNEQFF.

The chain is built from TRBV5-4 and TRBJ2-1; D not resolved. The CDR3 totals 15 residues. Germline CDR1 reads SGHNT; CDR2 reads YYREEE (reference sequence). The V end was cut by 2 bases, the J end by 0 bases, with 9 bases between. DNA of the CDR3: TGTGCCAGCAGCTTCACGGCGGACTCCTACAATGAGCAGTTCTTC. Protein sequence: CASSFTADSYNEQFF.

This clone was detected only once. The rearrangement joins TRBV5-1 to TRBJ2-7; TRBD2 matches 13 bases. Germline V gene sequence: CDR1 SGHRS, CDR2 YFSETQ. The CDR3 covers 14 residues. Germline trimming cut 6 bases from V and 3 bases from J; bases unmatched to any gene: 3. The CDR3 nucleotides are TGCGCCAGCAAGACTAGCGGGGGGAACTACGAGCAGTACTTC. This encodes CASKTSGGNYEQYF.

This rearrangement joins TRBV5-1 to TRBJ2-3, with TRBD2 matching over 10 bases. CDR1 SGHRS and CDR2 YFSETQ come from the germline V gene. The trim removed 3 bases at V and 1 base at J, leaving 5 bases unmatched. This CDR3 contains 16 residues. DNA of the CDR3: TGCGCCAGCAGCTCGGACGGGACTAGCGGCACAGATACGCAGTATTTT. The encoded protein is CASSSDGTSGTDTQYF.

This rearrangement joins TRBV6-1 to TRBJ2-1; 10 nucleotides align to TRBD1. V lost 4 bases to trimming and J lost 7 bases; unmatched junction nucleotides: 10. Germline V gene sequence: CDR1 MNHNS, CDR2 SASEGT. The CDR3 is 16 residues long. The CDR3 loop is CASSVDRGRESNEQFF. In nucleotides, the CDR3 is TGTGCCAGCAGTGTAGACAGGGGGCGCGAATCTAATGAGCAGTTCTTC.

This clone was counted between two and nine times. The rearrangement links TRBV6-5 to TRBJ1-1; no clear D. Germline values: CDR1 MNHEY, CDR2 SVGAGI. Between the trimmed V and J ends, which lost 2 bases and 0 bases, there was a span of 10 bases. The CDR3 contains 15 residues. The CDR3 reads CASSYGGNMNTEAFF. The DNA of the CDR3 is TGTGCCAGCAGTTACGGCGGTAACATGAACACTGAAGCTTTCTTT.

The CDR3 DNA follows: TGCAGCGCGGGACAGGGGAAAGATCAGCCCCAGCATTTT. Its translation: CSAGQGKDQPQHF. The chain couples TRBV29-1 to TRBJ1-5; 10 bases are a match to TRBD1. Per the germline V gene, CDR1 is SQVTM and CDR2 is ANQGSEA. The CDR3 is 13 residues long. V was pared by 7 bases and J by 5 bases, with 5 bases of the junction left unmatched.

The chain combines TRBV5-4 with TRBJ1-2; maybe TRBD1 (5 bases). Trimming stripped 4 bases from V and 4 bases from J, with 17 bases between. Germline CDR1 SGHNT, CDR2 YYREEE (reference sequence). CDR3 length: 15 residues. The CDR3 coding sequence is TGTGCCAGCAGCCCGGCGGCGGGGGTTGGCTATGGCTACACCTTC. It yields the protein CASSPAAGVGYGYTF.

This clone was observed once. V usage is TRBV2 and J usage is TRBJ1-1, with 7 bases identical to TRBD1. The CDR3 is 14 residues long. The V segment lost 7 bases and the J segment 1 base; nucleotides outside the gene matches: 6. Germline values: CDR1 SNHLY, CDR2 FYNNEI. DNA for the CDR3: TGTGCCAGCAACAGACAGGGTGGGAACACTGAAGCTTTCTTT. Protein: CASNRQGGNTEAFF.